This T cell receptor (beta chain) was captured by sequencing in a study of T cells after yellow fever vaccination. Trimming removed 6 bases from V and 0 bases from J, with 9 bases in between. CDR3 length: 14 residues. Germline CDR1 reads MGHDK; CDR2 reads SYGVNS. TCRdb reprocessed the 5' RACE reads with MiXCR, giving one entry per CDR3 protein. The sample holds 300,000 or so distinct CDR3 sequences, 6.8% seen once. The sample here was PBMCs, taken approximately 47 days after the first yellow fever vaccination. V usage is TRBV25-1 and J usage is TRBJ1-5, with TRBD1 as a possible D gene (5 bases). The clonotype was recovered from a man between 18 and 29 years old who received the YFV17D yellow fever vaccine. The CDR3 nucleotides are TGTGCCAGCAGATCAGGGAGTAGCAATCAGCCCCAGCATTTT. Translating it yields CASRSGSSNQPQHF. The whole variable domain, filled in from reference TRBV25-1 and TRBJ1-5, reads EADIYQTPRYLVIGTGKKITLECSQTMGHDKMYWYQQDPGMELHLIHYSYGVNSTEKGDLSSESTVSRIRTEHFPLTLESARPSHTSQYLCASRSGSSNQPQHFGDGTRLSIL.